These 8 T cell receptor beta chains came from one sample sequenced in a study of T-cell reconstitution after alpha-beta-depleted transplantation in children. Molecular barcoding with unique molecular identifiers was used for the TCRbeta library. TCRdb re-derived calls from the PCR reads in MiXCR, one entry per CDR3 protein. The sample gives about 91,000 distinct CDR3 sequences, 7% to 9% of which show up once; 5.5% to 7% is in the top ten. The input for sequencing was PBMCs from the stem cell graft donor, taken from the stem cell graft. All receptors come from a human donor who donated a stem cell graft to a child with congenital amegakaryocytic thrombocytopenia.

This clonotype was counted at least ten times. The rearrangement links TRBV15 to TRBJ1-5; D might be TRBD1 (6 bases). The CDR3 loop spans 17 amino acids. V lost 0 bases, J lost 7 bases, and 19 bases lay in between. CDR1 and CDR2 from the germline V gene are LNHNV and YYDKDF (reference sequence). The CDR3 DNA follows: TGTGCCACCAGCAGAGATGGTCTTGGGGGGGGCAGCCAGCCCCAGCATTTT. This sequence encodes CATSRDGLGGGSQPQHF.

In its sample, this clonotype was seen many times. CDR3 nucleotide sequence: TGTGCCAGCAGTTACGGGGAGGGCACTGAAGCTTTCTTT. Its protein is CASSYGEGTEAFF. The chain has TRBV6-5 and TRBJ1-1, with D uncertain. Deletions cut 2 bases from V and 4 bases from J, with 8 bases between. Germline V gives CDR1 MNHEY, CDR2 SVGAGI. The CDR3 is 13 residues long.

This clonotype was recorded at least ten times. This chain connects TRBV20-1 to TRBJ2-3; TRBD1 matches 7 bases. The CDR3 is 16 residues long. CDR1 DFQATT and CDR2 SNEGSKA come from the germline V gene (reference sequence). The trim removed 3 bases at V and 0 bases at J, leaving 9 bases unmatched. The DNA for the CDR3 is TGCAGTGCTAGGGCACAGACAGGGAAGAGCACAGATACGCAGTATTTT. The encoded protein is CSARAQTGKSTDTQYF.

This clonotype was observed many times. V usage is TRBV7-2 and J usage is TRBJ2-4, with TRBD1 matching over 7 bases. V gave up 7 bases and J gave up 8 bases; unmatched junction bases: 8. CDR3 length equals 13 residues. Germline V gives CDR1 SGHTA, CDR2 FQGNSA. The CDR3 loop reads CASNIGQGDIQYF. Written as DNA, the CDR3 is TGTGCCAGCAACATTGGGCAGGGGGACATTCAGTACTTC.

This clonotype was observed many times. As DNA, the CDR3 is TGCAGTGCTAGAATGGGCCTTGCCTACGAGCAGTACTTC. Amino acids: CSARMGLAYEQYF. The chain recombines TRBV20-1 with TRBJ2-7; no clear D gene. This CDR3 is 13 amino acids long. Trimming pared 2 bases from V and 2 bases from J, leaving 10 bases between. CDR1 is DFQATT, CDR2 SNEGSKA, per germline (reference sequence).

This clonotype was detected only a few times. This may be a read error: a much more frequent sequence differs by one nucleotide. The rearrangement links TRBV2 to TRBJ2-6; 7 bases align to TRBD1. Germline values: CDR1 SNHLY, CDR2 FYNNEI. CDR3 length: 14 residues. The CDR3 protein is CASGTEAGANGLTF. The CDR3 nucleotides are TGTGCCAGCGGGACAGAAGCTGGGGCCAACGGCCTGACTTTC.

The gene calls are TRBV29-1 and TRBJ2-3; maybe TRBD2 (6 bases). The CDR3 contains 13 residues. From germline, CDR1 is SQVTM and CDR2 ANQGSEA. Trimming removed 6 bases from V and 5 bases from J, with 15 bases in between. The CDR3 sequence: CSVGTTSQDTQYF. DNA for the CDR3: TGCAGCGTGGGGACGACTAGTCAAGATACGCAGTATTTT.

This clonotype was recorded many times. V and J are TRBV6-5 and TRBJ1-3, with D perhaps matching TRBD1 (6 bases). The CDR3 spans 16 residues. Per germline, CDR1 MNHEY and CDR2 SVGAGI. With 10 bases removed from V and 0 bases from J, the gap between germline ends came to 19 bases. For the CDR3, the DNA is TGTGCCACCAAGGGGGGCGATCCGTCCTCTGGAAACACCATATATTTT. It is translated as CATKGGDPSSGNTIYF.